These 23 T cell receptor beta chains originate from one sample sequenced in a study of blood T cell repertoires in COVID-19. Profiled with immunoSEQ multiplex PCR; TCRdb holds only in-frame clones, not every one. Of 250,000 to 350,000 clones in the sample, around nine tenths were seen once. The sequenced sample consisted of PBMCs or T cells enriched from blood (not recorded which). Source of these receptors: a man aged 55 to 70 who had recovered from COVID-19.

The chain employs TRBV19 and TRBJ2-4, with 8 bases that match TRBD1. The CDR3 runs to 16 residues. The V gene's germline CDR1 is LNHDA and CDR2 SQIVND (reference sequence). V was clipped by 5 bases and J by 0 bases; unmatched bases: 6. The CDR3 DNA follows: TGTGCCAGTAGTCCAGGGGGCACTAGAGCCAAAAACATTCAGTACTTC. This codes for CASSPGGTRAKNIQYF.

The rearrangement joins TRBV6-1 to TRBJ2-1, with TRBD2 matching over 7 bases. This CDR3 comprises 14 residues. Losses at the gene ends were 0 bases for V and 8 bases for J; bases not matched to a gene: 4. Germline V gene data show CDR1 as MNHNS and CDR2 as SASEGT. Here the CDR3 reads CASSEAGGAHEQFF. CDR3 coding DNA: TGTGCCAGCAGTGAAGCGGGAGGGGCCCATGAGCAGTTCTTC.

V gene TRBV2 combines with J gene TRBJ2-2, with 10 nucleotides matching TRBD2. The CDR3 length is 15 residues. Germline CDR1 reads SNHLY; CDR2 reads FYNNEI. The J segment lost 2 bases and the V segment lost 8 bases, leaving 5 bases of the junction unmatched. The CDR3 nucleotides read TGTGCCAGCGCACTAGCGGGGAGAAACACCGGGGAGCTGTTTTTT. This sequence encodes CASALAGRNTGELFF.

The CDR3 loop is CASSLGQPDTQYF. CDR3 bases: TGTGCCAGCAGCCTAGGACAGCCAGATACGCAGTATTTT. The chain links TRBV6-5 to TRBJ2-3, with D maybe TRBD1 (6 bases). Looked up from germline, CDR1 is MNHEY and CDR2 is SVGAGI. V was cut by 6 bases and J by 4 bases, with 11 bases left in between. The CDR3 length is 13 residues.

The chain recombines TRBV5-5 with TRBJ2-2, with 7 nucleotides matching TRBD1. CDR1 and CDR2 from the germline V gene are SGHKS and YYEKEE (reference sequence). The CDR3 is 16 amino acids. V gave up 5 bases and J gave up 2 bases; unmatched junction bases: 9. Here the CDR3 DNA reads TGTGCCAGCAGACACAACAGGGGTGGAAACACCGGGGAGCTGTTTTTT. Protein product: CASRHNRGGNTGELFF.

This clone showed up just once. The chain links TRBV18 to TRBJ2-1, with D unclear. Trimming stripped 0 bases from V and 0 bases from J, with 3 bases between. The CDR3 contains 14 residues. CDR1 KGHSH and CDR2 LQKENI come from the germline V gene. This CDR3 reads CASSPPSSYNEQFF. The CDR3 nucleotides read TGTGCCAGCTCACCACCGAGCTCCTACAATGAGCAGTTCTTC.

This clone was picked up one time. This chain uses TRBV4-1 with TRBJ1-4, with no clear D. The CDR3 runs to 14 residues. Per germline, CDR1 MGHRA and CDR2 YSYEKL. V lost 2 bases to trimming and J lost 6 bases, with 10 bases between them. CDR3 DNA: TGCGCCAGCAGCCAAATAGAGCGGGATGAAAAACTGTTTTTT. Its translation is CASSQIERDEKLFF.

The V and J genes are TRBV7-2 and TRBJ1-5, with TRBD1 as a possible D gene (5 bases). V gave up 3 bases and J gave up 4 bases, with 7 bases separating them. The CDR3 covers 13 residues. Germline CDR1 and CDR2: SGHTA and FQGNSA. The CDR3 nucleotides are TGTGCCAGCAGCTTTCAGGGAAATCAGCCCCAGCATTTT. It specifies CASSFQGNQPQHF.

Comments on this clone: The same CDR3 is also encoded by other DNA sequences in this sample. The chain has TRBV9 and TRBJ2-7, with a weak D call TRBD2 (7 bases). V was trimmed by 0 bases and J by 7 bases, leaving 14 bases between them. CDR1 and CDR2 (germline): SGDLS, YYNGEE. The CDR3 has 14 residues. The CDR3 nucleotides are TGTGCCAGCAGCGTAGATGGGGGGGCGAGAGAGCAGTACTTC. Amino acids: CASSVDGGAREQYF.

V is TRBV7-2 and J is TRBJ1-1; D is uncertain. The CDR3 is made up of 16 amino acids. Trimming cost V 5 bases and J 0 bases, with 16 bases left between them. Germline-derived CDR1 and CDR2 are SGHTA and FQGNSA. The CDR3 region has the DNA TGTGCCAGCAGCGTACGTCCGACAACCTTGAACACTGAAGCTTTCTTT. It encodes CASSVRPTTLNTEAFF.

This rearrangement joins TRBV5-6 to TRBJ2-2; 7 bases are a match to TRBD2. Germline lookup yields CDR1 SGHDT and CDR2 YYEEEE. This CDR3 has 15 amino acids. The trim removed 7 bases at V and 4 bases at J, leaving 10 bases unmatched. The CDR3 coding sequence is TGTGCCAGCTCCTTGACTAGCAGCTTCACCGGGGAGCTGTTTTTT. This sequence encodes CASSLTSSFTGELFF. Drawing the rest from reference TRBV5-6 and TRBJ2-2, the complete variable domain is DAGVTQSPTHLIKTRGQQVTLRCSPKSGHDTVSWYQQALGQGPQFIFQYYEEEERQRGNFPDRFSGHQFPNYSSELNVNALLLGDSALYLCASSLTSSFTGELFFGEGSRLTVL.

The chain couples TRBV9 to TRBJ1-2, with 8 bases identical to TRBD1. The CDR3 spans 15 residues. J lost 7 bases, V lost 3 bases, and 11 bases had no gene match. The germline V gene encodes CDR1 SGDLS and CDR2 YYNGEE. CDR3 coding DNA: TGTGCCAGCAGCGACAAACAGGGGGGAGGTGGTGGCTACACCTTC. This sequence encodes CASSDKQGGGGGYTF.

On this clone: The same CDR3 is also encoded by other DNA sequences in this sample. The chain joins TRBV19 to TRBJ1-5; 8 bases line up with TRBD1. Germline values: CDR1 LNHDA, CDR2 SQIVND (reference sequence). V lost 5 bases, J lost 2 bases, and 5 bases stayed unmatched. CDR3 size: 15 residues. The CDR3 loop reads CASSPDRGGNQPQHF. In DNA, the CDR3 is TGTGCCAGTAGTCCAGACAGGGGTGGCAATCAGCCCCAGCATTTT. Complete variable domain (other parts from reference TRBV19 and TRBJ1-5): DGGITQSPKYLFRKEGQNVTLSCEQNLNHDAMYWYRQDPGQGLRLIYYSQIVNDFQKGDIAEGYSVSREKKESFPLTVTSAQKNPTAFYLCASSPDRGGNQPQHFGDGTRLSIL.

The gene calls are TRBV5-1 and TRBJ2-3; 9 nucleotides agree with TRBD1. Germline V gene sequence: CDR1 SGHRS, CDR2 YFSETQ. Germline trimming cut 7 bases from V and 3 bases from J; bases unmatched to any gene: 9. This CDR3 is 15 amino acids long. The CDR3 loop reads CASGHGGQGTDTQYF. The CDR3 DNA reads as TGCGCCAGCGGCCATGGGGGACAGGGAACAGATACGCAGTATTTT.

The J gene is TRBJ2-5, the V gene TRBV7-9; the match to TRBD1 covers 8 bases. The V gene end was trimmed by 4 bases and the J gene end by 5 bases; junction bases not matched to a gene: 3. In germline, CDR1 is SEHNR, CDR2 FQNEAQ (reference sequence). This CDR3 contains 13 residues. Here the CDR3 DNA reads TGTGCCAGCAGCTGGACAGGGAGGGAGACCCAGTACTTC. Its protein is CASSWTGRETQYF.

The gene calls are TRBV9 and TRBJ2-5; D is perhaps TRBD2 (6 bases). Per germline, CDR1 SGDLS and CDR2 YYNGEE. The CDR3 length is 15 residues. The ends were cut back, 0 bases at V and 4 bases at J, with 13 bases in the middle. The CDR3 region has the DNA TGTGCCAGCAGCGTAGCTACCTTCGGGGGAGAGACCCAGTACTTC. Translating gives CASSVATFGGETQYF.

The J gene is TRBJ1-1, the V gene TRBV5-1, with a possible D match to TRBD1 (5 bases). In germline, CDR1 is SGHRS, CDR2 YFSETQ. V lost 4 bases and J 6 bases, leaving 13 bases between the germline ends. The CDR3 is 13 residues long. Here the CDR3 DNA reads TGCGCCAGCAGCGTAGGGGAAAAGGCTGAAGCTTTCTTT. Translated, it gives CASSVGEKAEAFF.

Worth noting for this clone: One junction end does not reproduce the germline sequence, and a read error may be involved. The V and J genes are TRBV7-9 and TRBJ1-2, with TRBD1 identical over 7 bases. Germline V gene lookup returns CDR1 SEHNR and CDR2 FQNEAQ (reference sequence). The CDR3 loop spans 15 amino acids. For the CDR3, the DNA is TGTGCCAGCAGCCCCCGGACAGGAATTAACTACGGCTACACCTTC. Encoded protein: CASSPRTGINYGYTF. Drawing the rest from reference TRBV7-9 and TRBJ1-2, the complete variable domain is DTGVSQNPRHKITKRGQNVTFRCDPISEHNRLYWYRQTLGQGPEFLTYFQNEAQLEKSRLLSDRFSAERPKGSFSTLEIQRTEQGDSAMYLCASSPRTGINYGYTFGSGTRLTVV.

The chain links TRBV6-5 to TRBJ1-1, with D perhaps matching TRBD1 (5 bases). The CDR3 runs 13 residues. Germline V lookup: CDR1 MNHEY, CDR2 SVGAGI. Trimming removed 6 bases from V and 8 bases from J, with 16 bases in between. The CDR3 here is CASRDSGGMEAFF. DNA of the CDR3: TGTGCCAGCAGGGACTCGGGGGGGATGGAAGCTTTCTTT.

The rearrangement links TRBV7-9 to TRBJ1-6; possibly TRBD1 for D (6 bases). CDR3 size: 16 residues. The germline V gene has CDR1 SEHNR and CDR2 FQNEAQ (reference sequence). V was shortened by 3 bases and J by 7 bases, with 16 bases between the two germline ends. The CDR3, as DNA: TGTGCCAGCAGCTTTGGGACAACAAAGCTGAATTCACCCCTCCACTTT. It translates to CASSFGTTKLNSPLHF.

This clone has just one count. The chain uses TRBV27 and TRBJ2-3; TRBD2 aligns across 10 bases. Trimming at V came to 8 bases and at J to 0 bases, leaving 5 bases not matched to a gene. The germline CDR1 and CDR2 sequences are MNHEY and SMNVEV (reference sequence). The length of the CDR3 is 15 residues. CDR3 sequence: CASRILAGSTDTQYF. CDR3 in DNA: TGTGCCAGCCGCATACTAGCGGGAAGCACAGATACGCAGTATTTT.

The V call is TRBV18, the J call TRBJ2-5; no definite D call. The CDR3 length is 14 residues. The V gene lost 1 base and the J gene lost 4 bases, with 10 bases spanning the gap. In germline, CDR1 is KGHSH, CDR2 LQKENI. As DNA, the CDR3 is TGTGCCAGCTCACCACTAGCCTCCATAGAGACCCAGTACTTC. Its translation is CASSPLASIETQYF.

The gene calls are TRBV25-1 and TRBJ2-2, with 7 bases that match TRBD2. J gave up 3 bases and V 1 base, and 2 bases lay outside the gene matches. Germline V gene lookup returns CDR1 MGHDK and CDR2 SYGVNS. CDR3 length: 15 amino acids. CDR3 protein: CASSESSGHTGELFF. The CDR3 bases are TGTGCCAGCAGTGAATCTAGCGGCCACACCGGGGAGCTGTTTTTT.